This T cell receptor (beta chain) was retrieved from a study of cytomegalovirus exposure and HLA in healthy donors. Overall study results and limits: There were under 200 TCR beta chains listed as cytomegalovirus-associated.

Concerning this clone itself: Its cognate antigen is unknown.

PCR amplification relied on 60 Vbeta primers (plus 13 Jbeta primers). The data were produced by immunoSEQ multiplex PCR, yet TCRdb's version contains in-frame clones alone and is incomplete. This repertoire shows 250,000 or so clones, about 80% found once; its top ten account for about 8%. This CDR3 is 15 amino acids long. V was shortened by 4 bases and J by 0 bases, with 10 bases between the two germline ends. Germline V gene lookup returns CDR1 KGHSH and CDR2 LQKENI. This sequence originates from a woman aged 55-69 years in good health and CMV-seropositive. The rearrangement links TRBV18 to TRBJ1-5; D is undetermined. The material sequenced was PBMCs. The CDR3 bases are TGTGCCAGCTCACTCACGATCGGTAGCAATCAGCCCCAGCATTTT. Translation gives CASSLTIGSNQPQHF.